A single sample gave rise to the 5 T cell receptor beta chains below, sequenced in a study of T cells after yellow fever vaccination (dated by TCRdb to about 2019). To prepare the library, 5' RACE was applied. Sequencing relied on an Illumina HiSeq 2500. The public reads were reanalyzed by TCRdb: fastp trimming at Q25, MiXCR alignment, in-frame beta chains only. Identical CDR3 proteins give one entry, which carries the most common genes and DNA. The sample has 300,000 or so distinct CDR3 sequences on record, roughly 13% of them singletons. The top ten clonotypes cover roughly 0.5% of the sample. The sample's treatment or condition label, decoded: live attenuated yellow fever vaccine strain. The source was CD4+ T cells sorted from PBMCs, collected 45 days after the yellow fever booster vaccination. The receptors derive from a man aged 25 to 40 who received the YFV17D yellow fever vaccine.

The CDR3 DNA reads as TGTGCCAGCAGCTTATTAGGCAGCAACACTGAAGCTTTCTTT. It yields the protein CASSLLGSNTEAFF. V gene TRBV7-2 combines with J gene TRBJ1-1, with D unclear. Germline V gives CDR1 SGHTA, CDR2 FQGNSA. CDR3 length: 14 residues. V lost 2 bases, J lost 2 bases, and 9 bases lay in between.

The chain is built from TRBV7-9 and TRBJ2-3, with no clear D. Between the trimmed V and J ends, which lost 1 base and 6 bases, there was a span of 14 bases. Germline V gene data show CDR1 as SEHNR and CDR2 as FQNEAQ (reference sequence). The CDR3 covers 15 residues. The chain's CDR3 is CASSLGASPGDTQYF. The CDR3 nucleotides read TGTGCCAGCAGCTTAGGGGCCAGCCCCGGGGATACGCAGTATTTT.

This clonotype was detected a few times. The chain employs TRBV12-3 or TRBV12-4 and TRBJ1-4; maybe TRBD1 (5 bases). Trimming took 2 bases from V and 11 from J, leaving 6 bases between them. This CDR3 is built from 11 residues. The CDR3 spells CASSLWDKLFF. CDR3 sequence (DNA): TGTGCCAGCAGTTTATGGGACAAACTGTTTTTT.

The V gene is TRBV5-1, the J gene TRBJ2-3; TRBD2 matches 10 bases. CDR3 length: 13 amino acids. Germline assignment: CDR1 SGHRS and CDR2 YFSETQ. Unmatched junction bases numbered 3, after V lost 5 bases and J lost 6 bases. The CDR3 nucleotides are TGCGCCAGCAGAAAAGCGGGAGGGGATACGCAGTATTTT. Its translation is CASRKAGGDTQYF.

This clonotype showed up just a few times. The chain recombines TRBV7-9 with TRBJ2-5; D is possibly TRBD2 (5 bases). V was pared by 5 bases and J by 5 bases, with 15 bases between. Germline V lookup: CDR1 SEHNR, CDR2 FQNEAQ (reference sequence). The CDR3 is 14 amino acids. The CDR3 region is CASSSSSGGETQYF. Written as DNA, the CDR3 is TGTGCCAGCAGCAGCTCAAGCGGCGGGGAGACCCAGTACTTC. The variable domain in full, with the rest retrieved from reference TRBV7-9 and TRBJ2-5, is DTGVSQNPRHKITKRGQNVTFRCDPISEHNRLYWYRQTLGQGPEFLTYFQNEAQLEKSRLLSDRFSAERPKGSFSTLEIQRTEQGDSAMYLCASSSSSGGETQYFGPGTRLLVL.